This passage covers 23 T cell receptor beta chains from one sample sequenced in a study of PD-L1 blockade in urothelial cancer. Assay used: immunoSEQ multiplex PCR; TCRdb lists only in-frame clones, some missing. The table has some 30,000 clones, around nine tenths seen once. Sequencing was performed on PBMCs, taken around atezolizumab (anti-PD-L1) treatment. These receptors originate from a middle-aged man with urothelial cancer.

In its sample, this clone was seen once. CDR3 DNA sequence: TGTGCCAGCAGTTACGGGAGAAGTGACGGAAACACCATATATTTT. Translating it yields CASSYGRSDGNTIYF. The chain carries TRBV6-6 and TRBJ1-3, with D unclear. Deletions cut 2 bases from V and 4 bases from J, with 12 bases between. CDR1 is MNHNY and CDR2 is SVGAGI in the germline V gene (reference sequence). CDR3 size: 15 residues.

The chain couples TRBV21-1 to TRBJ1-2. TRBV21-1 has pseudogene status. The CDR3 contains 13 residues. Written as DNA, the CDR3 is TGTGCCAGCAGCACCCGGGACTGTAATGGCTACACCTTC. It yields the protein CASSTRDCNGYTF.

The CDR3 sequence: CASSPPGLARNEQFF. DNA of the CDR3: TGTGCCAGCAGCCCCCCCGGACTAGCGAGAAATGAGCAGTTCTTC. This chain links TRBV7-9 with TRBJ2-1; 9 bases map to TRBD2. Germline V lookup: CDR1 SEHNR, CDR2 FQNEAQ (reference sequence). The CDR3 has 15 residues. Unmatched junction bases numbered 9, after V lost 5 bases and J lost 7 bases.

The rearrangement uses TRBV5-1 and TRBJ2-1, with 16 nucleotides matching TRBD2. The CDR3 contains 18 residues. Germline V gene data show CDR1 as SGHRS and CDR2 as YFSETQ. Germline trimming cut 1 base from V and 7 bases from J; bases unmatched to any gene: 8. The CDR3 reads CASSLKGLAGGQGNEQFF. The CDR3 nucleotides read TGCGCCAGCAGCTTGAAGGGACTAGCGGGAGGGCAGGGGAATGAGCAGTTCTTC.

This chain connects TRBV10-2 to TRBJ2-3; D is possibly TRBD2 (6 bases). This CDR3 is 14 amino acids long. V dropped 5 bases and J dropped 2 bases, with 11 bases sitting between them. The germline gives CDR1 WSHSY, CDR2 SAAADI. CDR3 amino acids: CASSRRAVTDTQYF. The CDR3 DNA reads TGCGCCAGCAGTAGGAGGGCCGTCACAGATACGCAGTATTTT.

The V call is TRBV7-2, the J call TRBJ2-7, with TRBD1 matching 7 bases. Unmatched junction bases numbered 5, after V lost 4 bases and J lost 2 bases. The germline V gene encodes CDR1 SGHTA and CDR2 FQGNSA. The CDR3 length is 14 residues. CDR3 region: CASSYRGFTYEQYF. DNA of the CDR3: TGTGCCAGCAGCTACAGGGGCTTCACCTACGAGCAGTACTTC.

V is TRBV6-5 and J is TRBJ1-5; a weak D match, TRBD1 (6 bases). The germline CDR1 and CDR2 sequences are MNHEY and SVGAGI. V was cut by 10 bases and J by 5 bases, with 18 bases left in between. The CDR3 runs 14 residues. The CDR3 loop is CATSTLAGDQPQHF. In DNA form, the CDR3 reads TGTGCCACCTCCACCTTGGCAGGGGATCAGCCCCAGCATTTT.

The rearrangement joins TRBV29-1 to TRBJ2-5, with D possibly matching TRBD2 (6 bases). Trimming pared 6 bases from V and 0 bases from J, leaving 11 bases between. The germline gives CDR1 SQVTM, CDR2 ANQGSEA. The CDR3 runs 13 residues. CDR3: CSVAGRYQETQYF. CDR3 sequence (DNA): TGCAGCGTCGCAGGGAGGTACCAAGAGACCCAGTACTTC. Together with reference TRBV29-1 and TRBJ2-5, the CDR3 gives the full variable domain: SAVISQKPSRDICQRGTSLTIQCQVDSQVTMMFWYRQQPGQSLTLIATANQGSEATYESGFVIDKFPISRPNLTFSTLTVSNMSPEDSSIYLCSVAGRYQETQYFGPGTRLLVL.

In its sample, this clone was seen once. The rearrangement joins TRBV6-5 to TRBJ1-2, with 9 bases that match TRBD1. Germline loops: CDR1 MNHEY, CDR2 SVGAGI. The CDR3 is 15 residues long. The V segment lost 6 bases and the J segment 5 bases; nucleotides outside the gene matches: 10. This chain's CDR3 is CASRLPSDRGYGYTF. CDR3 bases: TGTGCCAGCAGATTACCGTCGGACAGGGGTTATGGCTACACCTTC.

Turning to this clone: At one end the junction does not follow the germline gene, possibly because of a read error. The chain joins TRBV11-3 to TRBJ2-7, with TRBD1 as a possible D gene (6 bases). This CDR3 contains 15 residues. Germline V gene data show CDR1 as SGHNT and CDR2 as YENEEA. CDR3 in DNA: TGTGCCAGCAGCTTAGGGGGGCGAGTCCCGTACGAGCAGCACTTC. This translates into CASSLGGRVPYEQHF.

This chain connects TRBV28 to TRBJ2-2; D is ambiguous. The CDR3 is 15 amino acids. Germline V CDR1 and CDR2: MDHEN, SYDVKM. V was trimmed by 3 bases and J by 1 base, leaving 9 bases between them. CDR3 loop: CASSFIRKNTGELFF. The CDR3 coding sequence is TGTGCCAGCAGTTTTATCAGGAAGAACACCGGGGAGCTGTTTTTT.

The chain couples TRBV9 to TRBJ2-7, with D possibly TRBD2 on 6 matching bases. V was pared by 3 bases and J by 6 bases, with 25 bases between. Germline CDR1 is SGDLS and CDR2 is YYNGEE. This CDR3 spans 17 amino acids. CDR3 nucleotides: TGTGCCAGCAGCGGAGTCGGGACGGGAGAGTCGCAGGTCGAGCAGTACTTC. This sequence encodes CASSGVGTGESQVEQYF.

This clone was seen only once. The rearrangement uses TRBV28 and TRBJ2-1, with D possibly matching TRBD2 (6 bases). V was cut by 4 bases and J by 8 bases, with 9 bases left in between. CDR1 and CDR2 from the germline V gene are MDHEN and SYDVKM. This CDR3 contains 12 residues. The DNA for the CDR3 is TGTGCCAGCAGTTGGGGGGTCGATGAGCAGTTCTTC. The encoded protein is CASSWGVDEQFF.

The V gene is TRBV27, the J gene TRBJ1-1; 10 nucleotides line up with TRBD1. Germline CDR1 is MNHEY and CDR2 is SMNVEV (reference sequence). The V segment lost 5 bases and the J segment 2 bases; nucleotides outside the gene matches: 2. CDR3 length equals 14 residues. The CDR3 protein is CASSRDRGNTEAFF. The CDR3 region has the DNA TGTGCCAGCAGTCGGGACAGGGGAAACACTGAAGCTTTCTTT.

The V and J genes are TRBV27 and TRBJ2-7; possibly TRBD1 for D (6 bases). Trimming pared 6 bases from V and 2 bases from J, leaving 11 bases between. Germline lookup yields CDR1 MNHEY and CDR2 SMNVEV (reference sequence). The CDR3 totals 13 residues. The CDR3 is CASRRRDTYEQYF. The CDR3 coding sequence is TGTGCCAGCAGGCGCCGGGACACCTACGAGCAGTACTTC.

The chain joins TRBV5-4 to TRBJ1-2; the D is unclear. There are 15 residues in the CDR3. Germline V CDR1 and CDR2: SGHNT, YYREEE (reference sequence). The V and J ends lost 1 base and 3 bases respectively, with 13 bases between them. The CDR3 reads CASSLRSDIYYGYTF. For the CDR3, the DNA is TGTGCCAGCAGCTTGCGGTCAGACATATACTATGGCTACACCTTC.

The genes are TRBV5-6 and TRBJ2-7; the D gene is possibly TRBD2 (5 bases). V was cut by 0 bases and J by 1 base, with 5 bases left in between. Germline V lookup: CDR1 SGHDT, CDR2 YYEEEE. The CDR3 runs 13 residues. The CDR3 region has the DNA TGTGCCAGCAGCTTGGCGGGATCCTACGAGCAGTACTTC. This gives the protein CASSLAGSYEQYF.

The CDR3 here is CASGPIQGQNQETQYF. In DNA form, the CDR3 reads TGTGCTAGTGGACCTATCCAGGGACAGAACCAAGAGACCCAGTACTTC. The chain employs TRBV12-5 and TRBJ2-5; 7 positions agree with TRBD1. This CDR3 contains 16 residues. Losses at the gene ends were 6 bases for V and 0 bases for J; bases not matched to a gene: 10. Germline V gene lookup returns CDR1 LGHNT and CDR2 FRNRAP.

V usage is TRBV27 and J usage is TRBJ2-7; D might be TRBD1 (6 bases). CDR3 size: 13 residues. Trimming pared 10 bases from V and 5 bases from J, leaving 18 bases between. Germline CDR1 reads MNHEY; CDR2 reads SMNVEV (reference sequence). CDR3 region: CAIRQAGVNEQYF. CDR3 nucleotide sequence: TGTGCCATCCGCCAGGCAGGGGTTAACGAGCAGTACTTC.

This clone was recorded once. The chain couples TRBV6-5 to TRBJ1-1; D is perhaps TRBD1 (5 bases). Trimming cost V 6 bases and J 1 base, with 12 bases left between them. The CDR3 covers 14 residues. The V gene's germline CDR1 is MNHEY and CDR2 SVGAGI. The CDR3 DNA is TGTGCCAGCAGAGACCGGACAACGAACACTGAAGCTTTCTTT. Its protein is CASRDRTTNTEAFF.

This sequence joins TRBV27 and TRBJ2-7, with no clear D. V lost 0 bases and J 0 bases, leaving 6 bases between the germline ends. The CDR3 is made up of 14 amino acids. The germline CDR1 and CDR2 sequences are MNHEY and SMNVEV (reference sequence). The CDR3 protein is CASSLSRSSYEQYF. The CDR3 DNA reads as TGTGCCAGCAGTTTATCGCGGAGCTCCTACGAGCAGTACTTC.

The rearrangement uses TRBV4-1 and TRBJ2-3, with 12 bases that match TRBD2. The ends lost 4 bases at V and 5 bases at J; junction bases unmatched: 13. CDR3 size: 18 residues. The germline V gene has CDR1 MGHRA and CDR2 YSYEKL. The CDR3 DNA is TGCGCCAGCAGCCGCCCCGAACCAGCTAGCGGGGGGGGAGATACGCAGTATTTT. This sequence encodes CASSRPEPASGGGDTQYF.

This sequence joins TRBV5-6 and TRBJ1-2, with 9 bases matching TRBD1. This CDR3 spans 16 amino acids. The trim removed 4 bases at V and 7 bases at J, leaving 14 bases unmatched. Germline lookup yields CDR1 SGHDT and CDR2 YYEEEE. CDR3 loop: CASSLTKMTGGRGYTF. The CDR3, as DNA: TGTGCCAGCAGCCTAACCAAAATGACAGGGGGTCGTGGCTACACCTTC.